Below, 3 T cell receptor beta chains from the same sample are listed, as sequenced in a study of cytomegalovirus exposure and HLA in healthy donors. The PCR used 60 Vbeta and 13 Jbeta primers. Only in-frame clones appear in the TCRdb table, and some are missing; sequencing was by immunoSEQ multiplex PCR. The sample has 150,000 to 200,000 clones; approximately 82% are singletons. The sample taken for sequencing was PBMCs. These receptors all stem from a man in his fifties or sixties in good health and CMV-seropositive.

This chain's CDR3 is CATSRGRQGGTGELFF. Here the CDR3 DNA reads TGTGCCACCAGCAGAGGAAGACAGGGGGGGACCGGGGAGCTGTTTTTT. The V call is TRBV15, the J call TRBJ2-2; 9 nucleotides match TRBD1. Germline CDR1 LNHNV, CDR2 YYDKDF (reference sequence). Losses at the gene ends were 1 base for V and 5 bases for J; bases not matched to a gene: 5. The CDR3 is 16 residues long.

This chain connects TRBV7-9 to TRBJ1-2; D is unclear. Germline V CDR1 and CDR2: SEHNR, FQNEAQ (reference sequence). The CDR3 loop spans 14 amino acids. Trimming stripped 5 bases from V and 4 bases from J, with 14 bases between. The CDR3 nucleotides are TGTGCCAGCAGCAGCCCCGCGGAGGCCTATGGCTACACCTTC. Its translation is CASSSPAEAYGYTF.

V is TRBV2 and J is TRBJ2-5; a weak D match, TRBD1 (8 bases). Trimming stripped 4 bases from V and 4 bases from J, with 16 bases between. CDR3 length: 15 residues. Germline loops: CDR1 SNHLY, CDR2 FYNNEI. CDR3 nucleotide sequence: TGTGCCAGCAGTGTACAGGGGGGCGGGGGAGAGACCCAGTACTTC. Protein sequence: CASSVQGGGGETQYF.